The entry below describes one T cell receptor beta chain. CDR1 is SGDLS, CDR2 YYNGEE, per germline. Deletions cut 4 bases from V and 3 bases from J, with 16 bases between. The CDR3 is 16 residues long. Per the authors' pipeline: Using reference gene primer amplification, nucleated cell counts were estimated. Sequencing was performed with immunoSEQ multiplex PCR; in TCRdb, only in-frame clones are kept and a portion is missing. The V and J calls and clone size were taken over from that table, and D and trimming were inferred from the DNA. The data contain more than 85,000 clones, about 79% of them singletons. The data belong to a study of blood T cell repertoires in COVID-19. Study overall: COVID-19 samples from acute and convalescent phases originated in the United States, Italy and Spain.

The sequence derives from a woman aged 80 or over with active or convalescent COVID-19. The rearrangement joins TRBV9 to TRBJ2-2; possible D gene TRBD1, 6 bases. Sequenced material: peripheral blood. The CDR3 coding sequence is TGTGCCAGCAGCCCAGGAGGAACAGGGTACACCGGGGAGCTGTTTTTT. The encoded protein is CASSPGGTGYTGELFF.